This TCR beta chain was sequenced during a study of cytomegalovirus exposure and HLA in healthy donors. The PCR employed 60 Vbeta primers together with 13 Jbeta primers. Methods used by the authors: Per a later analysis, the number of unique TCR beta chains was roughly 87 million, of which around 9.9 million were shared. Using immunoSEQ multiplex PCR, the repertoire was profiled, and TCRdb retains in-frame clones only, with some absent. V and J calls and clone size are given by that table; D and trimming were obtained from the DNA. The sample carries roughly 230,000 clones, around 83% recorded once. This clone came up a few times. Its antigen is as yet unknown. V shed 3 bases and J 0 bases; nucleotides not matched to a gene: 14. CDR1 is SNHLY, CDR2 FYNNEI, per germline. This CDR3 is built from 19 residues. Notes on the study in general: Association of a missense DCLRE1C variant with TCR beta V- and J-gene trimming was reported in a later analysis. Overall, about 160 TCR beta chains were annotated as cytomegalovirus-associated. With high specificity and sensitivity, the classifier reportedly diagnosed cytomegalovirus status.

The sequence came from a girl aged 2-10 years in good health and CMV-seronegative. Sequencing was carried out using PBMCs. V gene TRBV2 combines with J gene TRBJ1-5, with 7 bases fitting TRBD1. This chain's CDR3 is CASSETFGRGSYSNQPQHF. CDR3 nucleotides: TGTGCCAGCAGTGAGACGTTTGGCAGGGGGTCCTATAGCAATCAGCCCCAGCATTTT. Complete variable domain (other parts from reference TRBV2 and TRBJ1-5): EPEVTQTPSHQVTQMGQEVILRCVPISNHLYFYWYRQILGQKVEFLVSFYNNEISEKSEIFDDQFSVERPDGSNFTLKIRSTKLEDSAMYFCASSETFGRGSYSNQPQHFGDGTRLSIL.